This TCR beta chain was obtained from a study of T cells expressing NK-cell markers. Turning to the study itself: Source material for TCR beta repertoires consisted of sorted CD3+CD56+NKG2C+, CD3+CD56+NKG2C- and CD3+CD56-NKG2C+ T cells.

The CDR3 is made up of 14 amino acids. Germline V gene sequence: CDR1 DFQATT, CDR2 SNEGSKA (reference sequence). TCRdb reprocessed the 5' RACE reads and reports one entry per CDR3 protein, with no DNA. The table lists hundreds of thousands of distinct CDR3 sequences. This chain joins TRBV20-1 and TRBJ1-2; the TCRdb D gene call, TRBD1, has no DNA to confirm it. This TCR derives from a woman aged 18 to 75 in good health. The sequenced sample was blood T cells: a sorted CD56 or NKG2C T cell subset, CD4+ or CD8+ T cells, or bulk PBMC T cells (not recorded which). The chain's CDR3 is CSAMFWGQDYGYTF.